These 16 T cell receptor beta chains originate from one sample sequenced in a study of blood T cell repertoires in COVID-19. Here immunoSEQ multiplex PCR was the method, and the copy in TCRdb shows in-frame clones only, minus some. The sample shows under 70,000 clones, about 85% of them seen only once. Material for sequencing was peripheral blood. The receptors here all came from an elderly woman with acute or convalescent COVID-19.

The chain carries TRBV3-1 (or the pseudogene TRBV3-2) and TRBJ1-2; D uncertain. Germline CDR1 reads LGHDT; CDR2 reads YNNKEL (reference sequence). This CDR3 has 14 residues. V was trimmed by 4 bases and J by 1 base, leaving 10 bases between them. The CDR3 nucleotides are TGTGCCAGCAGCCCCAGAAATATTAACTATGGCTACACCTTC. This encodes CASSPRNINYGYTF.

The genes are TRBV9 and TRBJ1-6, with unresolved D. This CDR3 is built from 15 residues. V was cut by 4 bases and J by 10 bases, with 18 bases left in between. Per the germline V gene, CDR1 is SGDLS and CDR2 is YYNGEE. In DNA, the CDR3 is TGTGCCAGCAGCCTCGAAGGCGGGGTGCGATCACCCCTCCACTTT. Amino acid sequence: CASSLEGGVRSPLHF.

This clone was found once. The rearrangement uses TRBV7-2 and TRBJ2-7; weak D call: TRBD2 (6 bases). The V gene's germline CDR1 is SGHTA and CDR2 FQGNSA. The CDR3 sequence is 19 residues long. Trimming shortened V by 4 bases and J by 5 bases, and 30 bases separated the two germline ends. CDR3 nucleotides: TGTGCCAGCAGCTCGAGAGGACGAGTCGGCAGGGATGGAGGGAACGAGCAGTACTTC. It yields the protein CASSSRGRVGRDGGNEQYF.

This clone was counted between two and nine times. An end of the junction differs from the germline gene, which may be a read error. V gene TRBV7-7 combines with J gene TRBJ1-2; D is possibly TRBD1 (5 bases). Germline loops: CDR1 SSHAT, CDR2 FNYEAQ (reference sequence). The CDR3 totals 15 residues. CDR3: CASSLASGGFNGYTF. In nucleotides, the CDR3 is TGTGCTAGCAGCTTAGCCTCCGGGGGTTTTAATGGCTACACCTTC.

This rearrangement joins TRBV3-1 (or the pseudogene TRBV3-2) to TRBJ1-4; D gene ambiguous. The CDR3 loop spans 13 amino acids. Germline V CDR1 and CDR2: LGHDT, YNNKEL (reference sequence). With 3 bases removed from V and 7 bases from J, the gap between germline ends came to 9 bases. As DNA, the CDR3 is TGTGCCAGCAGCCAGAACCGCGGTGAAAAACTGTTTTTT. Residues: CASSQNRGEKLFF.

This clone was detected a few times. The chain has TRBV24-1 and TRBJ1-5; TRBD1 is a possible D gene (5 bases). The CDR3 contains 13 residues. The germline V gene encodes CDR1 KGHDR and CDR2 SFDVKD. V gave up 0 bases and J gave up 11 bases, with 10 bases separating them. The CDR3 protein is CATSDLWGGAQHF. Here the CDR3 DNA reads TGTGCCACCAGTGATTTGTGGGGGGGGGCCCAGCATTTT.

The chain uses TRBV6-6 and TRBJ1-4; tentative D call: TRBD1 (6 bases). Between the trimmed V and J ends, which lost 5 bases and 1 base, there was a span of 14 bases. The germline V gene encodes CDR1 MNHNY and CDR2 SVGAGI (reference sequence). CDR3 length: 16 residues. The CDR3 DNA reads TGTGCCAGCAGTCCGGAACAGGGAATAACTAATGAAAAACTGTTTTTT. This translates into CASSPEQGITNEKLFF.

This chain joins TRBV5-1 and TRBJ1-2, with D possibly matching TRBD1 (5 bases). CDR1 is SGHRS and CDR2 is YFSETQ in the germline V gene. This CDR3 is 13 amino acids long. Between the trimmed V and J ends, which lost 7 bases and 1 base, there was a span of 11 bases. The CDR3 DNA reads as TGCGCCAGCGGGCCGGACATTAACTATGGCTACACCTTC. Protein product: CASGPDINYGYTF.

For the CDR3, the DNA is TGTGCCAGCAGCCAAGAACCGGGGGGGAGCTCCTACAATGAGCAGTTCTTC. This sequence encodes CASSQEPGGSSYNEQFF. The chain carries TRBV3-1 (or the pseudogene TRBV3-2) and TRBJ2-1, with 8 bases that match TRBD2. The CDR3 is 17 amino acids. Germline CDR1 and CDR2: LGHDT and YNNKEL (reference sequence). V was clipped by 0 bases and J by 0 bases; unmatched bases: 4.

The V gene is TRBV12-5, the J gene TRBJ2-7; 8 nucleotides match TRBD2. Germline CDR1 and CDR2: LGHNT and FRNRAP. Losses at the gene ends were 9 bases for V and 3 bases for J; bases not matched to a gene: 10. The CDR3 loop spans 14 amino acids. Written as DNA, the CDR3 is TGTGCTAGCTCCCGGGGGGGGAACTTCTACGAGCAGTACTTC. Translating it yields CASSRGGNFYEQYF.

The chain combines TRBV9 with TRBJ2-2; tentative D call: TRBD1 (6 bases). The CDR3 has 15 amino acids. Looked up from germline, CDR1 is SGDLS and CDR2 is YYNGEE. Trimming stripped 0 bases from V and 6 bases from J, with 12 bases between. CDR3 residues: CASSVGGTRSGELFF. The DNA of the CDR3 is TGTGCCAGCAGCGTAGGTGGGACACGATCCGGGGAGCTGTTTTTT. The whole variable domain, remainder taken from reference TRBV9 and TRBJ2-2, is DSGVTQTPKHLITATGQRVTLRCSPRSGDLSVYWYQQSLDQGLQFLIQYYNGEERAKGNILERFSAQQFPDLHSELNLSSLELGDSALYFCASSVGGTRSGELFFGEGSRLTVL.

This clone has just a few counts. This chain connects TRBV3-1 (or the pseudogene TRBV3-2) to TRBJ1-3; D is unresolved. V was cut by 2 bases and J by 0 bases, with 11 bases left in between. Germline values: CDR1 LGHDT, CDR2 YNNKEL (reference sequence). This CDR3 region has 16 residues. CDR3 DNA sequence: TGTGCCAGCAGCCAAATTAATGGAGACTCTGGAAACACCATATATTTT. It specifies CASSQINGDSGNTIYF.

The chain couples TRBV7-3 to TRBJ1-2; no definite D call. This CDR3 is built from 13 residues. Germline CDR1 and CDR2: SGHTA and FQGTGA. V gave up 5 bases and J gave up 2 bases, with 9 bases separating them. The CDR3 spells CASSKDSNYGYTF. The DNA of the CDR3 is TGTGCCAGCAGCAAGGACTCCAACTATGGCTACACCTTC.

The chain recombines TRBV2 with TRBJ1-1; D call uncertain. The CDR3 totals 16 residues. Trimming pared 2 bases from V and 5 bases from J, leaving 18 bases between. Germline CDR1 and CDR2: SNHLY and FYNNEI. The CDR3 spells CASSEPMSGKGTEAFF. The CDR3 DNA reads TGTGCCAGCAGTGAACCGATGTCGGGGAAAGGTACTGAAGCTTTCTTT.

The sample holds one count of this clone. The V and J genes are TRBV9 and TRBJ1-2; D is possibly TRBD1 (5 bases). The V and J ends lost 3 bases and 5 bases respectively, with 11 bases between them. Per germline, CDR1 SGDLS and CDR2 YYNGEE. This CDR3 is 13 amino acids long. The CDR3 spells CASSEDGTYGYTF. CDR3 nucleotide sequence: TGTGCCAGCAGCGAGGACGGGACTTATGGCTACACCTTC.

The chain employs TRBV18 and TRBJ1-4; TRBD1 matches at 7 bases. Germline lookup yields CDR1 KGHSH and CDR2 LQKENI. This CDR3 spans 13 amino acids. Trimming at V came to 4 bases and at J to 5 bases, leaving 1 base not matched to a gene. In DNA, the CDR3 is TGTGCCAGCTCACGGGACAGCAATGAAAAACTGTTTTTT. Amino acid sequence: CASSRDSNEKLFF. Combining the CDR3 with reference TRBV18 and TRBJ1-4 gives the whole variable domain NAGVMQNPRHLVRRRGQEARLRCSPMKGHSHVYWYRQLPEEGLKFMVYLQKENIIDESGMPKERFSAEFPKEGPSILRIQQVVRGDSAAYFCASSRDSNEKLFFGSGTQLSVL.